The following is a T cell receptor beta chain sequence with its context. The antigen is unknown. The CDR3 sequence is 12 residues long. The ends were cut back, 0 bases at V and 10 bases at J, with 8 bases in the middle. Germline V lookup: CDR1 SGHNT, CDR2 YYREEE (reference sequence). Repertoires were generated with immunoSEQ multiplex PCR, while TCRdb's copy carries only in-frame clones and drops some. The sample holds 20,000 to 25,000 clones, over 65% seen once. These data belong to a study of PD-1 blockade in classical Hodgkin lymphoma. General study findings and limits: Baseline diversity resembling that of newly diagnosed patients was seen in complete responders. By cycle point C4D1, TCR diversity had risen significantly in CD4+ cells (but not CD8+ cells).

Time point defined: cycle 4 day 1 (C4D1), after less than seven weeks of nivolumab. Autologous stem cell transplantation was followed by relapse in every patient, and brentuximab vedotin exposure varied. The sequence was collected from a human donor with classical Hodgkin lymphoma. Source: peripheral blood mononuclear cells (PBMCs), taken before the fourth cycle of nivolumab. The chain combines TRBV5-4 with TRBJ2-1; TRBD1 is a possible D gene (6 bases). The chain's CDR3 is CASSLGQVEQFF. CDR3 in DNA: TGTGCCAGCAGCTTGGGACAGGTAGAGCAGTTCTTC.